These 13 T cell receptor beta chains originate from one sample sequenced in a study of blood T cell repertoires in COVID-19. Profiling relied on immunoSEQ multiplex PCR, and the TCRdb table lists in-frame clones only, not all of them. This sample carries roughly 380,000 clones, approximately 87% of them seen once, and the ten largest clones take approximately 1.2%. Source material: PBMCs or T cells enriched from blood (not recorded which). The receptors derive from a man aged 30 to 39 who had recovered from COVID-19.

This chain joins TRBV6-1 and TRBJ2-3; 9 bases fit TRBD2. The germline V gene encodes CDR1 MNHNS and CDR2 SASEGT. With V trimmed by 2 bases and J by 2 bases, 11 bases remained unmatched. This CDR3 spans 18 amino acids. The CDR3 is CASSELLAGPPITDTQYF. The CDR3, as DNA: TGTGCCAGCAGTGAACTACTAGCGGGCCCACCCATCACAGATACGCAGTATTTT.

J is TRBJ1-5 and V is TRBV7-2; D call uncertain. The germline V gene has CDR1 SGHTA and CDR2 FQGNSA. This CDR3 is 15 amino acids long. The V end was cut by 4 bases, the J end by 1 base, with 11 bases between. As DNA, the CDR3 is TGTGCCAGCAGCTGGACGGGGATGAGCAATCAGCCCCAGCATTTT. Translated: CASSWTGMSNQPQHF.

This rearrangement joins TRBV19 to TRBJ2-5; the D gene is possibly TRBD2 (7 bases). The CDR3 has 11 residues. Trimming took off 7 bases at V and 7 bases at J, with 10 bases between the two ends. Germline V lookup: CDR1 LNHDA, CDR2 SQIVND (reference sequence). The CDR3 protein is CASTGGGTQYF. The CDR3 DNA sequence: TGTGCCAGTACGGGGGGCGGGACCCAGTACTTC.

This sequence joins TRBV7-9 and TRBJ2-5, with 9 bases that match TRBD2. The CDR3 length is 14 residues. V dropped 4 bases and J dropped 4; count of bases not matched to a gene: 4. The V gene's germline CDR1 is SEHNR and CDR2 FQNEAQ (reference sequence). CDR3 bases: TGTGCCAGCAGCTCCAATAGCGGGGGAGAGACCCAGTACTTC. This codes for CASSSNSGGETQYF. Full variable domain (remainder filled in from reference TRBV7-9 and TRBJ2-5): DTGVSQNPRHKITKRGQNVTFRCDPISEHNRLYWYRQTLGQGPEFLTYFQNEAQLEKSRLLSDRFSAERPKGSFSTLEIQRTEQGDSAMYLCASSSNSGGETQYFGPGTRLLVL.

The V call is TRBV6-6, the J call TRBJ2-2, with TRBD2 identical over 15 bases. In germline, CDR1 is MNHNY, CDR2 SVGAGI (reference sequence). The CDR3 is 17 amino acids. The V segment lost 5 bases and the J segment 3 bases; nucleotides outside the gene matches: 4. In nucleotides, the CDR3 is TGTGCCAGCAGTCGGACTAGCGGGGGGGCAGACACCGGGGAGCTGTTTTTT. It translates to CASSRTSGGADTGELFF.

The sample holds a few counts of this clone. The chain links TRBV6-5 to TRBJ2-2, with 9 bases fitting TRBD1. V gave up 3 bases and J gave up 3 bases; unmatched junction bases: 5. The V gene's germline CDR1 is MNHEY and CDR2 SVGAGI. The CDR3 is made up of 16 amino acids. In DNA form, the CDR3 reads TGTGCCAGCAGTTATTCGGGACAGGGATACACCGGGGAGCTGTTTTTT. Its translation: CASSYSGQGYTGELFF.

The chain joins TRBV19 to TRBJ2-2, with 8 bases lining up with TRBD2. The germline gives CDR1 LNHDA, CDR2 SQIVND (reference sequence). J gave up 4 bases and V 7 bases, and 11 bases lay outside the gene matches. The CDR3 contains 16 residues. CDR3 sequence reads: CASMGGSGDFTGELFF. In DNA form, the CDR3 reads TGTGCCAGTATGGGGGGTAGCGGGGACTTCACCGGGGAGCTGTTTTTT.

The chain couples TRBV6-5 to TRBJ1-1, with D unresolved. The CDR3 extends over 13 amino acids. CDR1 and CDR2 (germline): MNHEY, SVGAGI. V was cut by 6 bases and J by 5 bases, with 13 bases left in between. The CDR3 region has the DNA TGTGCCAGCAGCCTTACAGAGAGAACTGAAGCTTTCTTT. Protein product: CASSLTERTEAFF.

Written as DNA, the CDR3 is TGTGCCTGGAGCGAAATACCAGTGAACACTGAAGCTTTCTTT. Translated, it gives CAWSEIPVNTEAFF. The chain has TRBV30 and TRBJ1-1; D call uncertain. This CDR3 region has 14 residues. Germline CDR1 reads GTSNPN; CDR2 reads SVGIG (reference sequence). Trimming cost V 3 bases and J 0 bases, with 11 bases left between them.

V is TRBV4-1 and J is TRBJ1-5; 10 bases line up with TRBD1. This CDR3 comprises 15 residues. Germline V gene data show CDR1 as MGHRA and CDR2 as YSYEKL. V lost 0 bases and J lost 5; bases outside the gene matches: 1. The CDR3 sequence: CASSQEGTGDQPQHF. The CDR3 DNA reads TGCGCCAGCAGCCAAGAAGGGACAGGGGATCAGCCCCAGCATTTT.

The J gene is TRBJ2-7, the V gene TRBV11-1; 7 bases fit TRBD1. V gave up 5 bases and J gave up 2 bases; unmatched junction bases: 3. CDR3 length: 13 residues. Germline lookup yields CDR1 SGHAT and CDR2 FQDESV (reference sequence). CDR3 sequence: CASSTGVTYEQYF. The CDR3, as DNA: TGTGCCAGCAGCACAGGGGTAACCTACGAGCAGTACTTC.

This clone was counted a single time. Other nucleotide sequences in the sample specify the same CDR3. This chain joins TRBV2 and TRBJ2-3; no firm D call. In germline, CDR1 is SNHLY, CDR2 FYNNEI. V gave up 4 bases and J gave up 1 base, with 3 bases separating them. The CDR3 contains 12 residues. This CDR3 is CASSGGTDTQYF. The CDR3 DNA follows: TGTGCCAGCAGTGGAGGCACAGATACGCAGTATTTT.

On this clone itself: Other DNA sequences in this sample translate to the same CDR3. The rearrangement uses TRBV10-1 and TRBJ2-7; D might be TRBD1 (5 bases). Germline assignment: CDR1 WNHNN and CDR2 SYGVQD (reference sequence). The CDR3 contains 11 residues. Trimming took off 8 bases at V and 3 bases at J, with 8 bases between the two ends. The CDR3, as DNA: TGCGCCAGCGGAGACAGCTACGAGCAGTACTTC. Translation: CASGDSYEQYF.